The 27 T cell receptor beta chains below all came from one sample that was sequenced in a study of T cells after yellow fever vaccination. TCRdb re-called the 5' RACE reads with MiXCR, one entry per CDR3 protein. The data contain some 160,000 distinct CDR3 sequences, roughly 9% of them singletons. Sequenced material: CD8+ T cells sorted from PBMCs, taken 45 days after the yellow fever booster vaccination. Receptors originate from a man in his late teens or twenties who received the YFV17D yellow fever vaccine.

This clonotype has just a few counts. The chain links TRBV12-3 or TRBV12-4 to TRBJ1-1; maybe TRBD1 (5 bases). This CDR3 is 18 amino acids long. The V end lost 2 bases, the J end lost 0 bases, and 19 bases lay between the germline ends. The CDR3 is CASSLTVGQGGMNTEAFF. DNA for the CDR3: TGTGCCAGCAGTTTAACTGTCGGCCAGGGAGGAATGAACACTGAAGCTTTCTTT.

The V gene is TRBV6-2 or TRBV6-3, the J gene TRBJ1-3; D is uncertain. Per germline, CDR1 MNHEY and CDR2 SVGEGT. This CDR3 comprises 11 residues. The V end lost 6 bases, the J end lost 5 bases, and 5 bases lay between the germline ends. This chain's CDR3 is CASRRRNTIYF. The CDR3 coding sequence is TGTGCCAGCAGACGAAGAAACACCATATATTTT.

This clonotype was observed a handful of times. J is TRBJ2-1 and V is TRBV12-3 or TRBV12-4; no reliable D call. There are 14 residues in the CDR3. Deletions cut 3 bases from V and 1 base from J, with 7 bases between. The CDR3 region has the DNA TGTGCCAGCAGTTTCGAATGGTCCTACAATGAGCAGTTCTTC. Translated: CASSFEWSYNEQFF.

In its sample, this clonotype was seen a few times. The CDR3 sequence: CASSHPGQTREAFF. The CDR3 coding sequence is TGCGCCAGCAGCCACCCGGGACAGACGCGTGAAGCTTTCTTT. The J gene is TRBJ1-1, the V gene TRBV4-1; 7 nucleotides agree with TRBD1. The CDR3 sequence is 14 residues long. V lost 3 bases, J lost 7 bases, and 8 bases stayed unmatched. Germline values: CDR1 MGHRA, CDR2 YSYEKL.

This sequence joins TRBV6-2 or TRBV6-3 and TRBJ2-1; D is perhaps TRBD2 (6 bases). The length of the CDR3 is 13 residues. Deletions cut 0 bases from V and 13 bases from J, with 13 bases between. From germline, CDR1 is MNHEY and CDR2 SVGEGT. CDR3 loop: CASSYSLEGGQFF. DNA for the CDR3: TGTGCCAGCAGTTACTCCTTAGAGGGAGGCCAGTTCTTC.

Only a few counts were recorded for this clonotype. This sequence joins TRBV7-8 and TRBJ1-5; D is perhaps TRBD1 (6 bases). The V gene's germline CDR1 is SGHVS and CDR2 FQNEAQ. V was cut by 1 base and J by 0 bases, with 10 bases left in between. This CDR3 is 16 amino acids long. The CDR3 reads CASSLVGGHSNQPQHF. Written as DNA, the CDR3 is TGTGCCAGCAGCTTAGTGGGGGGCCATAGCAATCAGCCCCAGCATTTT.

This clonotype was counted a few times. The junction departs from germline at one end; a sequencing error may be responsible. The chain joins TRBV4-1 to TRBJ2-1; D is ambiguous. Germline V gene sequence: CDR1 MGHRA, CDR2 YSYEKL. CDR3 length: 14 residues. The CDR3 region has the DNA TGCGCCAGCAGCCAGTATGACTTGGGCCGACCCCACCTGTTC. Translated, it gives CASSQYDLGRPHLF.

The rearrangement uses TRBV27 and TRBJ2-7; D possibly corresponds to TRBD1 (5 bases). CDR1 and CDR2 from the germline V gene are MNHEY and SMNVEV (reference sequence). V was shortened by 7 bases and J by 6 bases, with 13 bases between the two germline ends. The CDR3 spans 12 residues. This chain's CDR3 is CASKGMGREQYF. DNA of the CDR3: TGTGCCAGCAAGGGGATGGGGCGCGAGCAGTACTTC.

The chain has TRBV6-2 or TRBV6-3 and TRBJ1-1, with TRBD1 as a possible D gene (5 bases). In germline, CDR1 is MNHEY, CDR2 SVGEGT. V was clipped by 4 bases and J by 6 bases, with 21 bases between them. This CDR3 spans 16 amino acids. CDR3 nucleotides: TGTGCCAGCAGTTTCACTCGGACGGGGACGGACTCTGAAGCTTTCTTT. Translation: CASSFTRTGTDSEAFF.

The V gene is TRBV6-1, the J gene TRBJ2-7, with D maybe TRBD1 (6 bases). V lost 3 bases to trimming and J lost 0 bases, with 12 bases between them. Germline V gene data show CDR1 as MNHNS and CDR2 as SASEGT. The CDR3 consists of 15 residues. CDR3 amino acids: CASSDPGDTSYEQYF. Written as DNA, the CDR3 is TGTGCCAGCAGTGACCCCGGGGACACCTCCTACGAGCAGTACTTC.

This clonotype was picked up a small number of times. The V and J genes are TRBV7-2 and TRBJ2-5; TRBD2 matches 7 bases. The V segment lost 0 bases and the J segment 2 bases; nucleotides outside the gene matches: 6. The CDR3 has 16 residues. CDR1 is SGHTA, CDR2 FQGNSA, per germline. Written as DNA, the CDR3 is TGTGCCAGCAGCTTAGCGCGCCCAGCGGGGCAAGAGACCCAGTACTTC. Translated, it gives CASSLARPAGQETQYF.

This clonotype has just a few counts. This sequence joins TRBV6-2 or TRBV6-3 and TRBJ2-3; TRBD2 agrees at 9 bases. The germline V gene encodes CDR1 MNHEY and CDR2 SVGEGT. Unmatched junction bases numbered 12, after V lost 8 bases and J lost 6 bases. The CDR3 loop spans 15 amino acids. CDR3 residues: CASFSGTSMSDTQYF. In DNA, the CDR3 is TGTGCCAGCTTCTCCGGGACTAGCATGAGTGATACGCAGTATTTT.

The CDR3 coding sequence is TGCGCCAGCAGCCAAGATAGGGGGGGAGGAAACACCATATATTTT. This codes for CASSQDRGGGNTIYF. The V gene is TRBV4-1, the J gene TRBJ1-3; the D gene is possibly TRBD1 (6 bases). From germline, CDR1 is MGHRA and CDR2 YSYEKL. CDR3 size: 15 residues. With 0 bases removed from V and 4 bases from J, the gap between germline ends came to 10 bases.

There are a few counts of this clonotype. V and J are TRBV7-9 and TRBJ2-5; 11 bases fit TRBD2. Germline V CDR1 and CDR2: SEHNR, FQNEAQ (reference sequence). CDR3 length: 15 residues. V lost 6 bases to trimming and J lost 3 bases; unmatched junction nucleotides: 6. CDR3 region: CASSLLLAGEETQYF. The CDR3 DNA sequence: TGTGCCAGCAGTCTCCTACTAGCGGGGGAAGAGACCCAGTACTTC. Looking up the rest from reference TRBV7-9 and TRBJ2-5 gives the full variable domain: DTGVSQNPRHKITKRGQNVTFRCDPISEHNRLYWYRQTLGQGPEFLTYFQNEAQLEKSRLLSDRFSAERPKGSFSTLEIQRTEQGDSAMYLCASSLLLAGEETQYFGPGTRLLVL.

This clonotype was detected ten times or more. V gene TRBV15 combines with J gene TRBJ2-5; D is possibly TRBD2 (6 bases). The germline V gene encodes CDR1 LNHNV and CDR2 YYDKDF (reference sequence). Trimming took 8 bases from V and 4 from J, leaving 20 bases between them. The CDR3 extends over 15 amino acids. The CDR3 nucleotides are TGTGCCACCCGGGCGGGGACTTCCCAGGGAGAGACCCAGTACTTC. It translates to CATRAGTSQGETQYF.

V gene TRBV5-1 combines with J gene TRBJ2-4; TRBD1 is a possible D gene (6 bases). V was pared by 4 bases and J by 6 bases, with 20 bases between. The germline V gene has CDR1 SGHRS and CDR2 YFSETQ. The CDR3 is 16 residues long. DNA for the CDR3: TGCGCCAGCAGCGTGGGGTGGGGGCTCCAGGGAAACATTCAGTACTTC. Translated: CASSVGWGLQGNIQYF.

This clonotype was seen only a few times. V is TRBV7-9 and J is TRBJ2-7; 10 bases match TRBD1. Germline CDR1 SEHNR, CDR2 FQNEAQ (reference sequence). The CDR3 covers 14 residues. The trim removed 5 bases at V and 6 bases at J, leaving 7 bases unmatched. CDR3 DNA sequence: TGTGCCAGCAGCCCCCGGGACAGGGGAGGCGAGCAGTACGTC. It encodes CASSPRDRGGEQYV.

The J gene is TRBJ1-6, the V gene TRBV15, with TRBD1 matching over 8 bases. With V trimmed by 2 bases and J by 6 bases, 12 bases remained unmatched. Looked up from germline, CDR1 is LNHNV and CDR2 is YYDKDF (reference sequence). The CDR3 contains 18 residues. The CDR3: CATSRSWGQVIVNSPLHF. The CDR3 region has the DNA TGTGCCACCAGCAGATCCTGGGGACAGGTGATTGTTAATTCACCCCTCCACTTT.

The chain couples TRBV9 to TRBJ1-1; D is uncertain. The CDR3 extends over 13 amino acids. Between the trimmed V and J ends, which lost 4 bases and 3 bases, there was a span of 10 bases. CDR1 and CDR2 from the germline V gene are SGDLS and YYNGEE. As DNA, the CDR3 is TGTGCCAGCAGCCCCTCTAGGTACACTGAAGCTTTCTTT. Protein product: CASSPSRYTEAFF.

There are a few counts of this clonotype. The chain combines TRBV20-1 with TRBJ1-5, with a tentative D call TRBD1 (5 bases). This CDR3 has 15 residues. The V end was cut by 0 bases, the J end by 4 bases, with 13 bases between. The germline CDR1 and CDR2 sequences are DFQATT and SNEGSKA (reference sequence). The CDR3 loop reads CSARDSIWGNQPQHF. The CDR3 region has the DNA TGCAGTGCTAGAGATTCTATCTGGGGGAATCAGCCCCAGCATTTT.

This clonotype was picked up a small number of times. This chain joins TRBV11-2 and TRBJ1-6; D is undetermined. CDR1 and CDR2 from the germline V gene are SGHAT and FQNNGV. V lost 5 bases to trimming and J lost 10 bases, with 15 bases between them. The CDR3 extends over 14 amino acids. CDR3 nucleotides: TGTGCCAGCAGCGCGGCCAATTCGGGCTCACCCCTCCACTTT. It encodes CASSAANSGSPLHF.

The chain is built from TRBV2 and TRBJ1-5; D gene uncertain. Germline V CDR1 and CDR2: SNHLY, FYNNEI. This CDR3 is 13 amino acids long. V was clipped by 5 bases and J by 1 base, with 6 bases between them. CDR3 in amino acids: CASSRQSNQPQHF. The CDR3 nucleotides read TGTGCCAGCAGTAGACAAAGCAATCAGCCCCAGCATTTT.

The V gene is TRBV9, the J gene TRBJ2-7; D is perhaps TRBD1 or TRBD2 (5 bases each). Trimming cost V 0 bases and J 2 bases, with 15 bases left between them. Germline CDR1 and CDR2: SGDLS and YYNGEE. This CDR3 is 16 amino acids long. CDR3 sequence reads: CASSVEGAGPTYEQYF. The CDR3, as DNA: TGTGCCAGCAGCGTAGAGGGAGCAGGGCCGACCTACGAGCAGTACTTC.

The chain has TRBV7-7 and TRBJ2-5, with D hard to call. Trimming left V 2 bases short and J 5 bases short, with 12 bases between. The CDR3 sequence is 14 residues long. Germline CDR1 SSHAT, CDR2 FNYEAQ (reference sequence). CDR3 loop: CASSLSGFGETQYF. DNA for the CDR3: TGTGCCAGCAGCTTATCCGGGTTTGGGGAGACCCAGTACTTC.

The sample holds a few counts of this clonotype. The chain is built from TRBV7-9 and TRBJ1-1, with D maybe TRBD1 (6 bases). The CDR3 length is 15 residues. V lost 5 bases to trimming and J lost 5 bases, with 18 bases between them. CDR1 SEHNR and CDR2 FQNEAQ come from the germline V gene (reference sequence). CDR3 residues: CASSPEGGIGTEAFF. The DNA of the CDR3 is TGTGCCAGCAGCCCAGAGGGGGGGATAGGGACTGAAGCTTTCTTT.

This clonotype was counted a few times. The chain couples TRBV4-1 to TRBJ2-5, with D unclear. V lost 5 bases and J 3 bases, leaving 7 bases between the germline ends. Germline-derived CDR1 and CDR2 are MGHRA and YSYEKL. The CDR3 contains 12 residues. The CDR3: CASSAVKETQYF. The CDR3 coding sequence is TGCGCCAGCAGCGCCGTAAAAGAGACCCAGTACTTC.

The rearrangement uses TRBV27 and TRBJ1-6; D is ambiguous. The germline V gene encodes CDR1 MNHEY and CDR2 SMNVEV (reference sequence). The CDR3 consists of 13 residues. CDR3 in DNA: TGTGCTACCCGGGGTATCTATAATTCACCCCTCCACTTT. Protein product: CATRGIYNSPLHF.